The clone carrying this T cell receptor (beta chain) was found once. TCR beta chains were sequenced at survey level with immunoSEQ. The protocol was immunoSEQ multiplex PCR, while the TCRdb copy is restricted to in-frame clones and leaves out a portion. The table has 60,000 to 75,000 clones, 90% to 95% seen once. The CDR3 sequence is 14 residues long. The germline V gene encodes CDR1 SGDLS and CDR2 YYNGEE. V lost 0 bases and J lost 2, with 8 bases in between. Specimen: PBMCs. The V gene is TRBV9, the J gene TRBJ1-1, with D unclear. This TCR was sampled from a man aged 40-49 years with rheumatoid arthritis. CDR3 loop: CASSVDGRNTEAFF. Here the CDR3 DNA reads TGTGCCAGCAGCGTAGACGGCCGAAACACTGAAGCTTTCTTT.